A selection of T cell receptor beta chains follows, all from one sample in a study of cytomegalovirus exposure and HLA in healthy donors. This table comes from immunoSEQ multiplex PCR, and its TCRdb copy is limited to in-frame clones, with some not included. Of over 200,000 clones listed, 88% are singletons. Sequencing was done on a sample of PBMCs. These receptors originate from a woman aged 18-29 years in good health and CMV-seronegative. Each CDR3 is given with its conserved first and last residue. The order of the fields is D gene, V gene, clone size, J gene, CDR3 protein, CDR3 DNA. D genes are given only for firm matches. Not all rows give a size; the values are once, few, many and, for expanded clones, a class.

d_call: -
v_call: TRBV28
clone_size: -
j_call: TRBJ2-1
cdr3_aa: CAEGGVGINEQFF
cdr3_nt: TGTGCCGAGGGTGGGGTAGGGATCAATGAGCAGTTCTTC

d_call: TRBD2
v_call: TRBV11-2
clone_size: -
j_call: TRBJ2-3
cdr3_aa: CASSRPSGRDTQYF
cdr3_nt: TGTGCCAGCAGCAGACCTAGCGGGAGAGATACGCAGTATTTT

d_call: -
v_call: TRBV5-1
clone_size: few
j_call: TRBJ2-5
cdr3_aa: CASSLARMETQYF
cdr3_nt: TGCGCCAGCAGCTTGGCTAGAATGGAGACCCAGTACTTC

d_call: -
v_call: TRBV7-8
clone_size: once
j_call: TRBJ2-1
cdr3_aa: CASSLGTYNEQFF
cdr3_nt: TGTGCCAGCAGCTTGGGCACTTACAATGAGCAGTTCTTC

d_call: -
v_call: TRBV4-3
clone_size: -
j_call: TRBJ1-5
cdr3_aa: CASSQDEGYQPQHF
cdr3_nt: TGCGCCAGCAGCCAAGATGAGGGTTATCAGCCCCAGCATTTT

d_call: -
v_call: TRBV7-8
clone_size: -
j_call: TRBJ2-4
cdr3_aa: CASSLARVADKAKNIQYF
cdr3_nt: TGTGCCAGCAGCTTAGCGAGGGTGGCAGATAAAGCCAAAAACATTCAGTACTTC

d_call: TRBD2
v_call: TRBV2
clone_size: -
j_call: TRBJ2-1
cdr3_aa: CASNGLAGVGEQFF
cdr3_nt: TGTGCCAGCAATGGGCTAGCGGGAGTAGGTGAGCAGTTCTTC

d_call: -
v_call: TRBV4-1
clone_size: once
j_call: TRBJ2-2
cdr3_aa: CASTDRPTAGELFF
cdr3_nt: TGCGCCAGCACCGACAGACCTACCGCGGGGGAGCTGTTTTTT

d_call: -
v_call: TRBV5-5
clone_size: -
j_call: TRBJ1-1
cdr3_aa: CASSYIQGTEAFF
cdr3_nt: TGTGCCAGCAGCTACATACAGGGAACTGAAGCTTTCTTT

d_call: -
v_call: TRBV4-1
clone_size: -
j_call: TRBJ2-2
cdr3_aa: CASSLQPGGNTGELFF
cdr3_nt: TGCGCCAGCAGCCTCCAGCCCGGAGGGAACACCGGGGAGCTGTTTTTT

d_call: TRBD1
v_call: TRBV4-2
clone_size: -
j_call: TRBJ2-5
cdr3_aa: CASSQATGGRETQYF
cdr3_nt: TGTGCCAGCAGCCAAGCTACAGGGGGCCGAGAGACCCAGTACTTC

d_call: -
v_call: TRBV27
clone_size: -
j_call: TRBJ2-3
cdr3_aa: CASRTSTDTQYF
cdr3_nt: TGTGCCAGCAGGACTAGCACAGATACGCAGTATTTT

d_call: -
v_call: TRBV5-8
clone_size: -
j_call: TRBJ2-7
cdr3_aa: CASSQGRGFHEQYF
cdr3_nt: TGTGCCAGCAGCCAGGGGAGGGGCTTCCACGAGCAGTACTTC

d_call: TRBD2
v_call: TRBV28
clone_size: -
j_call: TRBJ2-7
cdr3_aa: CASSPNVGLAVAREQYF
cdr3_nt: TGTGCCAGCAGTCCCAATGTAGGGCTAGCGGTCGCGAGGGAGCAGTACTTC

d_call: TRBD1
v_call: TRBV7-2
clone_size: -
j_call: TRBJ2-7
cdr3_aa: CASSLVPGGREQYF
cdr3_nt: TGTGCCAGCAGCTTAGTTCCAGGGGGTCGGGAGCAGTACTTC

d_call: -
v_call: TRBV27
clone_size: -
j_call: TRBJ1-2
cdr3_aa: CASRLLGTPGYTF
cdr3_nt: TGTGCCAGCAGACTCCTTGGTACCCCCGGCTACACCTTC

d_call: TRBD1
v_call: TRBV10-3
clone_size: -
j_call: TRBJ1-5
cdr3_aa: CAISGQGGQPQHF
cdr3_nt: TGTGCCATCAGCGGACAGGGGGGACAGCCCCAGCATTTT

d_call: TRBD1
v_call: TRBV6-4
clone_size: few
j_call: TRBJ1-2
cdr3_aa: CASSPTGQGSYGYTF
cdr3_nt: TGTGCCTCTTCTCCAACGGGACAGGGCTCCTATGGCTACACCTTC

d_call: TRBD1
v_call: TRBV7-2
clone_size: -
j_call: TRBJ1-2
cdr3_aa: CASSLDRDRGGYTF
cdr3_nt: TGTGCCAGCAGCTTAGACCGGGACAGGGGTGGCTACACCTTC

d_call: -
v_call: TRBV5-8
clone_size: -
j_call: TRBJ2-1
cdr3_aa: CASSLDGTFYNEQFF
cdr3_nt: TGTGCCAGCAGCTTGGACGGGACATTCTACAATGAGCAGTTCTTC

d_call: -
v_call: TRBV7-2
clone_size: -
j_call: TRBJ1-2
cdr3_aa: CASSLGRYGYTF
cdr3_nt: TGTGCCAGCAGCTTGGGCCGCTATGGCTACACCTTC

d_call: -
v_call: TRBV19
clone_size: -
j_call: TRBJ1-2
cdr3_aa: CASSAGRYGYTF
cdr3_nt: TGTGCCAGTAGTGCGGGTCGATATGGCTACACCTTC

d_call: TRBD1
v_call: TRBV2
clone_size: -
j_call: TRBJ2-1
cdr3_aa: CASSEAFKTGGNEQFF
cdr3_nt: TGTGCCAGCAGTGAAGCTTTTAAGACAGGGGGTAATGAGCAGTTCTTC

d_call: TRBD2
v_call: TRBV4-1
clone_size: -
j_call: TRBJ2-3
cdr3_aa: CASSQRRGLAATTDTQYF
cdr3_nt: TGCGCCAGCAGCCAAAGGAGAGGCCTAGCGGCAACCACAGATACGCAGTATTTT

d_call: -
v_call: TRBV5-1
clone_size: -
j_call: TRBJ2-7
cdr3_aa: CASSRTSALGPYEQYF
cdr3_nt: TGCGCCAGCAGCCGCACATCAGCCCTAGGCCCCTACGAGCAGTACTTC

d_call: -
v_call: TRBV6-5
clone_size: few
j_call: TRBJ2-7
cdr3_aa: CASSYSAQGTYEQYF
cdr3_nt: TGTGCCAGCAGTTACTCCGCGCAGGGGACCTACGAGCAGTACTTC

d_call: TRBD1
v_call: TRBV19
clone_size: -
j_call: TRBJ1-5
cdr3_aa: CASSRQGASQPQHF
cdr3_nt: TGTGCCAGTAGTAGACAGGGGGCATCTCAGCCCCAGCATTTT

d_call: TRBD1
v_call: TRBV16
clone_size: -
j_call: TRBJ1-2
cdr3_aa: CASSQYRGLWGYTF
cdr3_nt: TGTGCCAGCAGCCAATACAGGGGGCTTTGGGGCTACACCTTC

d_call: -
v_call: TRBV28
clone_size: once
j_call: TRBJ2-5
cdr3_aa: CASSFPQNQETQYF
cdr3_nt: TGTGCCAGCAGTTTCCCCCAGAACCAAGAGACCCAGTACTTC

d_call: -
v_call: TRBV28
clone_size: once
j_call: TRBJ2-5
cdr3_aa: CASRIRQNQETQYF
cdr3_nt: TGTGCCAGCAGAATAAGACAGAACCAAGAGACCCAGTACTTC

d_call: TRBD1
v_call: TRBV5-1
clone_size: -
j_call: TRBJ2-7
cdr3_aa: CASSSGQGGEQYF
cdr3_nt: TGCGCCAGCAGCTCGGGACAGGGTGGCGAGCAGTACTTC

d_call: TRBD2
v_call: TRBV7-3
clone_size: -
j_call: TRBJ2-3
cdr3_aa: CASSLTSGATDTQYF
cdr3_nt: TGTGCCAGCAGCCTGACTAGCGGGGCCACAGATACGCAGTATTTT

d_call: -
v_call: TRBV13
clone_size: -
j_call: TRBJ2-5
cdr3_aa: CASSLRTNQETQYF
cdr3_nt: TGTGCCAGCAGCTTAAGGACAAACCAAGAGACCCAGTACTTC